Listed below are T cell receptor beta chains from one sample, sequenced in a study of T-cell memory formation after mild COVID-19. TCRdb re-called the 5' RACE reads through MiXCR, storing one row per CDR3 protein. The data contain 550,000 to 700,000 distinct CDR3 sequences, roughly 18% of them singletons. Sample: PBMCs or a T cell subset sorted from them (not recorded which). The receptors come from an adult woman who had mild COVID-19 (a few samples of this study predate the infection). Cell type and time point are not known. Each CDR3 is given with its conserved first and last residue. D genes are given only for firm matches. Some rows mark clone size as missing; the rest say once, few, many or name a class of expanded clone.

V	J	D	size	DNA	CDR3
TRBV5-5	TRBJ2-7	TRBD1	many	TGTGCCAGCAGCCCCCTGGACAGGGGCATCCACGAGCAGTACTTC	CASSPLDRGIHEQYF
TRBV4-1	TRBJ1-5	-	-	TGCGCCAGCAGCCAAGATGTCAGGGGAAATCAGCCCCAGCATTTT	CASSQDVRGNQPQHF
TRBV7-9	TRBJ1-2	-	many	TGTGCCAGCAGCTTTGCAGAGACTCGGATCTATGGCTACACCTTC	CASSFAETRIYGYTF
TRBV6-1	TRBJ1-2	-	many	TGTGCCAGCAGTGTGAGCAGGGTAGGAGGCTACACCTTC	CASSVSRVGGYTF
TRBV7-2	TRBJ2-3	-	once	TGTGCCAGCAGCTTGATCGGCCCGGGAGATACGCAGTATTTT	CASSLIGPGDTQYF
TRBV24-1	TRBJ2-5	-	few	TGTGCCACCAGTGACACCCGCGGACGCAGCCAAGAGACCCAGTACTTC	CATSDTRGRSQETQYF
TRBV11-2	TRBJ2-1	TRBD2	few	TGTGCCAGCAGCTTAGTAGTAGCGGGGGCCAAATACAATGAGCAGTTCTTC	CASSLVVAGAKYNEQFF
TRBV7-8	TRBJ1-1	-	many	TGTGCCAGCAGCTTAGAGGAGGGAGGGAACACTGAAGCTTTCTTT	CASSLEEGGNTEAFF
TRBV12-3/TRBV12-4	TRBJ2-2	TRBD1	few	TGTGCCAGCCCAGACAGGGGGGCCACCGGGGAGCTGTTTTTT	CASPDRGATGELFF
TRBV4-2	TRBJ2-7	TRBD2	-	TGTGCCAGCAGCCAAGATACTAGCGGGAGCACCTACGAGCAGTACTTC	CASSQDTSGSTYEQYF
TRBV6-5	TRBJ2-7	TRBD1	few	TGTGCCAGCAGTTACTCGGGACAGGGAACGGTCGAGCAGTACTTC	CASSYSGQGTVEQYF
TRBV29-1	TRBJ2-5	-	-	TGCAGCGTTGATATCACTGGGGAGACCCAGTACTTC	CSVDITGETQYF
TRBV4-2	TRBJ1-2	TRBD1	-	TGTGCCAGCAGCCCGAAACAGGGGGCCTATGGCTACACCTTC	CASSPKQGAYGYTF
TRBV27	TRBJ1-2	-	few	TGTGCCAGCAGCCTGAATCCGGGTAGCGGCTACACCTTC	CASSLNPGSGYTF
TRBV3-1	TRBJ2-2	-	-	TGTGCCAGCAGCCAAGATTACGGGCACACCGGGGAGCTGTTTTTT	CASSQDYGHTGELFF
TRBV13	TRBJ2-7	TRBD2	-	TGTGCCAGCAGCCTCGGACTAGCGGCTACCTACGAGCAGTACTTC	CASSLGLAATYEQYF
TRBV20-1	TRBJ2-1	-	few	TGCAGTGCTAGCCATCCAGGGGTGAATGAGCAGTTCTTC	CSASHPGVNEQFF
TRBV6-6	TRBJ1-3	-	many	TGTGCCAGCAGTTTATCTCGAGGTGGAAACACCATATATTTT	CASSLSRGGNTIYF
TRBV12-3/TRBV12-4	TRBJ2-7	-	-	TGTGCCAGCAGTCCCGCCCCCGTAGCCTACGAGCAGTACTTC	CASSPAPVAYEQYF
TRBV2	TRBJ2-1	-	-	TGTGCCAGCAGTGACCGAGTCAGTGAGCAGTTCTTC	CASSDRVSEQFF
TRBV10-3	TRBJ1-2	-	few	TGTGCCATCAGTGAGGGCGGCCCGGCAGGAGGCTATGGCTACACCTTC	CAISEGGPAGGYGYTF
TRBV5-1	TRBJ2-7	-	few	TGCGCCAGCAGCCCCCTGGGGAGGCTAGGCGAGCAGTACTTC	CASSPLGRLGEQYF
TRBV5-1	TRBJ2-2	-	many	TGCGCCAGCAGCTTGCCCCACACAGGGAGCGGGGAGCTGTTTTTT	CASSLPHTGSGELFF
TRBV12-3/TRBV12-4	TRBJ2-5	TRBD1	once	TGTGCCAGCAGTTCTTTACCCTCCGGGACAGGGGGACGGGAGACCCAGTACTTC	CASSSLPSGTGGRETQYF
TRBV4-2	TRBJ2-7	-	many	TGTGCCAGCAGCCAACTCTCGGGCGAGCAGTACTTC	CASSQLSGEQYF
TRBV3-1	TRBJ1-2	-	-	TGTGCCAGCAGCCAAGATCTAATTACAGCCTATGGCTACACCTTC	CASSQDLITAYGYTF
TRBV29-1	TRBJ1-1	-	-	TGCAGCGTTGAAGATCGAGGGAGGGGGTCGAGCACTGAAGCTTTCTTT	CSVEDRGRGSSTEAFF
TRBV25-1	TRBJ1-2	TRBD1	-	TGTGCCAGCTTAGACAGGGGTCGTGGCTACACCTTC	CASLDRGRGYTF
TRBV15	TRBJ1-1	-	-	TGTGCCACCAGCCACGCGGGCCATGAAGCTTTCTTT	CATSHAGHEAFF
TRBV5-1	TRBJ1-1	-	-	TGCGCCAGCAGCGGCGGGCAGACCTACACTGAAGCTTTCTTT	CASSGGQTYTEAFF
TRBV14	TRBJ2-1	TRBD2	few	TGTGCCAGCAGCCAACTAGCGGACTACAATGAGCAGTTCTTC	CASSQLADYNEQFF
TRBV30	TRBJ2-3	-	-	TGTGCCTGGGACCGGGACCCCACAGATACGCAGTATTTT	CAWDRDPTDTQYF
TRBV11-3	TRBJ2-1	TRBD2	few	TGTGCCAGCAATCCTAGCGGGAGGTATGACAATGAGCAGTTCTTC	CASNPSGRYDNEQFF
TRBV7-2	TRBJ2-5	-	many	TGTGCCAGCGAACGACGCAGGGGACAAGAGACCCAGTACTTC	CASERRRGQETQYF
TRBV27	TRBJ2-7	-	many	TGTGCCAGCAGTTTAAAGGGGTTTGCCTACGAGCAGTACTTC	CASSLKGFAYEQYF
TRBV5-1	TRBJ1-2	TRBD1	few	TGCGCCAGCAGCCGAGAGCCGGGACAGACGCTTTACTATGGCTACACCTTC	CASSREPGQTLYYGYTF
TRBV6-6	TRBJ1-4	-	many	TGTGCCAGCAGTCGACAGGAAAAACTGTTTTTT	CASSRQEKLFF
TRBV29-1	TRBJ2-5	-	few	TGCAGCGTTGATGGGTTAAGGGGAAAAGCCCCTCAAGAGACCCAGTACTTC	CSVDGLRGKAPQETQYF
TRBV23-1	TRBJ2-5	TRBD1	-	TGCGCCAGCAGTCAAGGGGCGACAGGGTGGAGGGAGACCCAGTACTTC	CASSQGATGWRETQYF
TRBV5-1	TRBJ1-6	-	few	TGCGCCAGCAGCTTGGAAAACACAGGGAATTCACCCCTCCACTTT	CASSLENTGNSPLHF
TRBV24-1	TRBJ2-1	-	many	TGTGCCACCAGTGATTTGCCCGGAAAGCAGTTCTTC	CATSDLPGKQFF
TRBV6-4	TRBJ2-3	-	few	TGTGCCAGCAGTGACTCCTGGCAGGGGACAGATACGCAGTATTTT	CASSDSWQGTDTQYF
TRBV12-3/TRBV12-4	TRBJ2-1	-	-	TGTGCCAGCTGCTGGCAGACAATAGGTTCCTTCGATGAGCAGTTCTTC	CASCWQTIGSFDEQFF
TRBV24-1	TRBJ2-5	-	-	TGTGCCACCAGTGATCCCTCCGACAGAAAAGAGACCCAGTACTTC	CATSDPSDRKETQYF
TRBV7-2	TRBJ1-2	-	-	TGTGCCAGCAGCCCCATCGGGGAGGGTGGCTACACCTTC	CASSPIGEGGYTF
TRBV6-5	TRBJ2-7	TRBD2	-	TGTGCCAGCAGTTACTCGCTAGCGGGAGGGCTCCCTGGGTGCGAGCAGTACTTC	CASSYSLAGGLPGCEQYF
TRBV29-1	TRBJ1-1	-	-	TGCAGCGTTCGGGGCAGGAGCCTGGCGAACACTGAAGCTTTCTTT	CSVRGRSLANTEAFF
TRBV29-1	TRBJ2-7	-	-	TGCAGCGTTGGAGTGTCCAATCCCTCCTACGAGCAGTACTTC	CSVGVSNPSYEQYF
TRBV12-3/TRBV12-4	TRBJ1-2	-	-	TGTGCCAGCTATTATAGGCGAACGATGTTGAACTATGGCTACACCTTC	CASYYRRTMLNYGYTF
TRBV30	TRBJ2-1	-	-	TGTGCCTGGAGTGTACTGGGGGCGAGCGGGGTTCTAAACTACAATGAGCAGTTCTTC	CAWSVLGASGVLNYNEQFF